This entry is about one T cell receptor beta chain. Its antigen remains unidentified. These data originate in a study of cytomegalovirus exposure and HLA in healthy donors. Overall study context: Genetic ancestry analysis placed about 84% of the 398 donors that were genotyped in the Caucasian-associated cluster.

Germline V gene data show CDR1 as MDHEN and CDR2 as SYDVKM. The ends were cut back, 6 bases at V and 10 bases at J, with 16 bases in the middle. The length of the CDR3 is 14 residues. PCR used 60 Vbeta primers and 13 Jbeta primers. Using immunoSEQ multiplex PCR, the repertoire was profiled, and TCRdb retains in-frame clones only, with some absent. The sample holds about 170,000 clones, 79% seen once. Broader study findings: For presence/absence analyses, sequencing depth was assumed to be roughly uniform across donors. Rare TCR sequences predominated, though certain public TCRs were found in many donors. Later work showed greater clonal expansion in HLA-associated TCR beta chains than in equally common others.

The sequenced sample consisted of PBMCs. V usage is TRBV28 and J usage is TRBJ1-6; a possible D gene is TRBD1 (6 bases). This clonotype originated in a woman aged 45-59 years in good health and CMV-seronegative. CDR3 in amino acids: CASRSTGIGSPLHF. Written as DNA, the CDR3 is TGTGCCAGCAGGTCCACAGGGATTGGGTCACCCCTCCACTTT.